This TCR beta chain came from a study of T-cell memory formation after mild COVID-19. The ends were cut back, 7 bases at V and 3 bases at J, with 18 bases in the middle. The CDR3 has 14 amino acids. Germline V gene sequence: CDR1 DFQATT, CDR2 SNEGSKA (reference sequence). This clonotype was seen repeatedly, ten times or more. Using its own MiXCR run on the 5' RACE reads, TCRdb lists one record per CDR3 protein. The sample has a few hundred thousand distinct CDR3 sequences; roughly a fifth are singletons. This rearrangement joins TRBV20-1 to TRBJ1-1; D unresolved. Material for sequencing was PBMCs or a T cell subset sorted from them (not recorded which). This clonotype was obtained from an adult woman who had mild COVID-19 (a few samples of this study predate the infection). Cell type and time point are not known. The CDR3 sequence is CSGSIREVHTEAFF. The CDR3, as DNA: TGCAGTGGATCCATAAGGGAGGTCCACACTGAAGCTTTCTTT.